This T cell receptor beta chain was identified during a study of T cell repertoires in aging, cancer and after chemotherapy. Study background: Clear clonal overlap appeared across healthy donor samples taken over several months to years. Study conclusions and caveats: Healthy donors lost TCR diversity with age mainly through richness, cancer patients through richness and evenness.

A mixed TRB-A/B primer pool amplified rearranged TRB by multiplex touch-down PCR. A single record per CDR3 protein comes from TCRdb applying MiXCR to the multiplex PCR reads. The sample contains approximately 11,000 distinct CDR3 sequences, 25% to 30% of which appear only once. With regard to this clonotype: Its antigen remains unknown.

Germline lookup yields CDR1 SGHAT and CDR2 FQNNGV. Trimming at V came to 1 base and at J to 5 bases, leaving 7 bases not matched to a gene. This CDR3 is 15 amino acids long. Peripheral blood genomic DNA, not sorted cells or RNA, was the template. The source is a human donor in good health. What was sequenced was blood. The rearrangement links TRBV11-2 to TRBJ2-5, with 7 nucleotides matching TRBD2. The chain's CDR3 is CASSLGTRSPETQYF. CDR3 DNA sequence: TGTGCCAGCAGCTTAGGGACTAGGAGTCCGGAGACCCAGTACTTC.